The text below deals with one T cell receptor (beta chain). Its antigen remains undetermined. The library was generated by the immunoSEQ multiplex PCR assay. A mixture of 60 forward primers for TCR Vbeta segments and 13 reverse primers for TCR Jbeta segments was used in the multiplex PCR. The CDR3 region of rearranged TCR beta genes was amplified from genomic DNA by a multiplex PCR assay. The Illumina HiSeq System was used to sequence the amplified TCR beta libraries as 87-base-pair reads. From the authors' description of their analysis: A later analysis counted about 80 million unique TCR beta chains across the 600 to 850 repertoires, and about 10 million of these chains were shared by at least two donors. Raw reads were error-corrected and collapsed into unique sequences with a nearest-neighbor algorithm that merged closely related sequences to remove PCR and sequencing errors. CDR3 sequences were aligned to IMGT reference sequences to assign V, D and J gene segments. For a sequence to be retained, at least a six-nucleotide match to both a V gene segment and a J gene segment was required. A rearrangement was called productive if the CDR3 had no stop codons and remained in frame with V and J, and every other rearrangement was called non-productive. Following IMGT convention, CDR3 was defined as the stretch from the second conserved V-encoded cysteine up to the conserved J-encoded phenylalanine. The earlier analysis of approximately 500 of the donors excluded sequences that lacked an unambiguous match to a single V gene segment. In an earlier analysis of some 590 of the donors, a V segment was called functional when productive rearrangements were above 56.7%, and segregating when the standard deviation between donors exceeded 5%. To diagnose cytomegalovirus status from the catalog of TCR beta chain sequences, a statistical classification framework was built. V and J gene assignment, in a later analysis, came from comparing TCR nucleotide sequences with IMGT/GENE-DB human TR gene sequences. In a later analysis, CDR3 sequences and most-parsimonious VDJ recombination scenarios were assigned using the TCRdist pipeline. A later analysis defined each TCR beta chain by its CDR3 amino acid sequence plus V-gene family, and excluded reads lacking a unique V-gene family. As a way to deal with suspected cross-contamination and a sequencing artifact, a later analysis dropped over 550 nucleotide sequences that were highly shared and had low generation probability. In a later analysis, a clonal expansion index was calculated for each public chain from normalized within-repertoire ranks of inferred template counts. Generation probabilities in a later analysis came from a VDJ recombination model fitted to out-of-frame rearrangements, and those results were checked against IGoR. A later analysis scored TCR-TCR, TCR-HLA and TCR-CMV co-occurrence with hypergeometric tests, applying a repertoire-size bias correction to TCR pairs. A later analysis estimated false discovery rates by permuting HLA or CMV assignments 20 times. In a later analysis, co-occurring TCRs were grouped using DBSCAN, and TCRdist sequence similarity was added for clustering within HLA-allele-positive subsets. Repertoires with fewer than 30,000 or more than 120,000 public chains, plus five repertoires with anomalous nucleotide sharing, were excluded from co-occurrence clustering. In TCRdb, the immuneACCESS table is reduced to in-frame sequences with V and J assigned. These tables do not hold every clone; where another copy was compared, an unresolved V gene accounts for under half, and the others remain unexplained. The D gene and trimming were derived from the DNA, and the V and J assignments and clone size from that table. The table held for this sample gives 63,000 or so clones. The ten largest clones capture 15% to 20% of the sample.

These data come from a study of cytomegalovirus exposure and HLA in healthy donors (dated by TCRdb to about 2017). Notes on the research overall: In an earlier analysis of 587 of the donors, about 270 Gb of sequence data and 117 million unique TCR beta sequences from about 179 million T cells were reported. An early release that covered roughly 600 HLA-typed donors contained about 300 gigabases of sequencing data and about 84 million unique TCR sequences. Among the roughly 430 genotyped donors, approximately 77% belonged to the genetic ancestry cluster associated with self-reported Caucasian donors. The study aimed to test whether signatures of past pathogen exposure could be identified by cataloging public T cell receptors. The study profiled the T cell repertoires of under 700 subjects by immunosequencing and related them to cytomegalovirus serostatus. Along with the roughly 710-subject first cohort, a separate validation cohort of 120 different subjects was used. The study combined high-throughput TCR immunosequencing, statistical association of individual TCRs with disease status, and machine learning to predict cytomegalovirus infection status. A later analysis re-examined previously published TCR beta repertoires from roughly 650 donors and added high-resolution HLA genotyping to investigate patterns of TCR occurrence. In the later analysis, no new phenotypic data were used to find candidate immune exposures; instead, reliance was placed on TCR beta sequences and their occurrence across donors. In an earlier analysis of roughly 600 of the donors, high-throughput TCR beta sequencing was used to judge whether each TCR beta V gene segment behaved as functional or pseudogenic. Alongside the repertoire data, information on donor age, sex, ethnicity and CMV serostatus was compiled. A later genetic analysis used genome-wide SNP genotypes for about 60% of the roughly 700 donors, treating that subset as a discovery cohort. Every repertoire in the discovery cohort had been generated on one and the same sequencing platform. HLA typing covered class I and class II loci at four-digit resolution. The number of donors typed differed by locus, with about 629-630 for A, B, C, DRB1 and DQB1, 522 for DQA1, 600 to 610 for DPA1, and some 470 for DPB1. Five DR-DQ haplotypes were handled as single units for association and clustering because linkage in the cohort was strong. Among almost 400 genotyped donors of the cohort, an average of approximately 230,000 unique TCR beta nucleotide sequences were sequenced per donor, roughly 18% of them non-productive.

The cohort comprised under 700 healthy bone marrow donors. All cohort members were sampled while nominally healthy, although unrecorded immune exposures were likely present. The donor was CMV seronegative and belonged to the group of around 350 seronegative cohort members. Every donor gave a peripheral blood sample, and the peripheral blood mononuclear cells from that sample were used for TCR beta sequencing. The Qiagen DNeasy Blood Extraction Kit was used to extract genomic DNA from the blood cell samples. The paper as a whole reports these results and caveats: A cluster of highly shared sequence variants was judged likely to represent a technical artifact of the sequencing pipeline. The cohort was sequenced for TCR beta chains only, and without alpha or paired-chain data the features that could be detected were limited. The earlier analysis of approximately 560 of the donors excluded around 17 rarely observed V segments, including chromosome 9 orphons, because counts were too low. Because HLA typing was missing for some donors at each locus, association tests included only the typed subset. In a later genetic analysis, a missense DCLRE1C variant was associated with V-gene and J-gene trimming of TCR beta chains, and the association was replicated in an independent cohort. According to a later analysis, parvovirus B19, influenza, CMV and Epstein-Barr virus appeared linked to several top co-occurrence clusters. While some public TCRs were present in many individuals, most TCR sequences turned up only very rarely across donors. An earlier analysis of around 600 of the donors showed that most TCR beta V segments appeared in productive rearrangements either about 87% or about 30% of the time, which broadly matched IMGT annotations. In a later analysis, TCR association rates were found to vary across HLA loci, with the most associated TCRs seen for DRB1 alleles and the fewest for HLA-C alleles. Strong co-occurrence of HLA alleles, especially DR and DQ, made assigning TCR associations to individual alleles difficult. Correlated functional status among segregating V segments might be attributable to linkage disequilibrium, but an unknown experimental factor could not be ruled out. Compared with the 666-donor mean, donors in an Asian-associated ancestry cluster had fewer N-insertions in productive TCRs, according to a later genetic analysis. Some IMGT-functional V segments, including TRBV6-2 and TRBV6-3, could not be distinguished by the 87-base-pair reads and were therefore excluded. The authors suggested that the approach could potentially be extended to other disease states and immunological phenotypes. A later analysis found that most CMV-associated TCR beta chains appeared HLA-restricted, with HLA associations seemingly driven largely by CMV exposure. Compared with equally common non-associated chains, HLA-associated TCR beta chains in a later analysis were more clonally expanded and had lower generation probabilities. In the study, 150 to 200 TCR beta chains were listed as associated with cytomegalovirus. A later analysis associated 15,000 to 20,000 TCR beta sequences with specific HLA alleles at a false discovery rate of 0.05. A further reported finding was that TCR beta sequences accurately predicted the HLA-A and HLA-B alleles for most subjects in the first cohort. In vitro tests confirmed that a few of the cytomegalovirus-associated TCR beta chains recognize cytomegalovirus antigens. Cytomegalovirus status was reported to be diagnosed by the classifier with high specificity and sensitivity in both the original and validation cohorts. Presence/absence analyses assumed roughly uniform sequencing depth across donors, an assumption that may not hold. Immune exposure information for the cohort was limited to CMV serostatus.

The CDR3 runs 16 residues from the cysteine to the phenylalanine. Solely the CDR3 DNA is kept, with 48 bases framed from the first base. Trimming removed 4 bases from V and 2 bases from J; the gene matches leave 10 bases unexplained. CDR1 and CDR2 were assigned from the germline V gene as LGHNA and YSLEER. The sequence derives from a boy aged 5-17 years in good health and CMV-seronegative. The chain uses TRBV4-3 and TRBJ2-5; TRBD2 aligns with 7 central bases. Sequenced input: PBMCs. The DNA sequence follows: TGCGCCAGCAGCCGAGAACGAGCGGGACTGCAAGAGACCCAGTACTTC. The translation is CASSRERAGLQETQYF.